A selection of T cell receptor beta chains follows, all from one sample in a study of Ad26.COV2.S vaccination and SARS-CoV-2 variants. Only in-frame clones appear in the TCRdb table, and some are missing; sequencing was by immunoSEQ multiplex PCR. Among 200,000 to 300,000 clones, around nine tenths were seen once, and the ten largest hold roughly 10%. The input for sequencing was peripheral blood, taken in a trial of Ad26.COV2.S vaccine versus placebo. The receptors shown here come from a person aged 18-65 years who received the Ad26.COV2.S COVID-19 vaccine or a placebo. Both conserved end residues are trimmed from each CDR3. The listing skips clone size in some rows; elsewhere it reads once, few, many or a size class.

CDR3: ASSRTGLGSYEQY; V: TRBV27; size: .
CDR3: ASSPPDRSYEQY; V: TRBV7-9; size: .
CDR3: ASSIPTTGAQETQY; V: TRBV19; size: .
CDR3: ASSHLRTNTEAF; V: TRBV4-3; size: .
CDR3: ASSENAYLNYGYT; V: TRBV6-1; size: once
CDR3: ASTAPVVGAGGYT; V: TRBV7-9; size: .
CDR3: ASSLARATEAF; V: TRBV27; size: .
CDR3: ASSKPTDRVGTDTQY; V: TRBV21-1; size: .
CDR3: ASSESSGRAFEQF; V: TRBV2; size: few
CDR3: ASSLRGGLGSNEQF; V: TRBV28; size: .
CDR3: ASTETGTGGEGAF; V: TRBV19; size: once
CDR3: ASSLLKTGGASYNSPLH; V: TRBV13; size: .
CDR3: ASSLSGGSKNIQY; V: TRBV18; size: .
CDR3: ASSLSPLAGGYYEQY; V: TRBV28; size: once
CDR3: ASSPGTGEPIYEQY; V: TRBV3-1/TRBV3-2; size: .
CDR3: SASPANLGGTESYT; V: TRBV20-1; size: .
CDR3: ASSQEFGLTTANTGELF; V: TRBV4-3; size: .
CDR3: SATAGGLY; V: TRBV20-1; size: .
CDR3: ASSPPNQPQH; V: TRBV7-2; size: .
CDR3: ASSLESGIETQY; V: TRBV7-2; size: .
CDR3: ATSQGDRGGYT; V: TRBV15; size: .
CDR3: ASSLDRATDTQY; V: TRBV5-8; size: .
CDR3: ASSRGQGYEQY; V: TRBV4-3; size: .
CDR3: ASSLNRIKGTEAF; V: TRBV5-1; size: .
CDR3: ASSIGPGPLNTEAF; V: TRBV19; size: .
CDR3: ASSPLWTGEDRYT; V: TRBV4-2; size: .
CDR3: ASSLPLIADNEQF; V: TRBV5-6; size: .
CDR3: ASSKATPRNANTGELF; V: TRBV21-1; size: .
CDR3: ASSAEGQGYEQY; V: TRBV11-2; size: .
CDR3: ASNIQGSYEQY; V: TRBV28; size: .
CDR3: ASSPRQGGLF; V: TRBV11-3; size: .
CDR3: ASSLITSGNAYEQY; V: TRBV7-6; size: .